Below are 9 T cell receptor beta chains sequenced from a single sample in a study of blood T cell repertoires in COVID-19. Repertoires were generated with immunoSEQ multiplex PCR, while TCRdb's copy carries only in-frame clones and drops some. The sample includes more than 100,000 clones, about 85% of them seen just once. Sequencing was done on a sample of peripheral blood. The receptors here all came from a man between 50 and 59 years old in a cohort sampled during active COVID-19.

Here the CDR3 DNA reads TGTGCCAGCAGTCAGAGAGGGAGCGCTAATTCTTCTCCTGGCTACACCTTC. Translating it yields CASSQRGSANSSPGYTF. V usage is TRBV3-1 (or the pseudogene TRBV3-2) and J usage is TRBJ1-2; no reliable D call. Trimming took 6 bases from V and 7 from J, leaving 27 bases between them. The CDR3 extends over 17 amino acids. Per germline, CDR1 LGHDT and CDR2 YNNKEL (reference sequence).

This clone appeared once. V and J are TRBV19 and TRBJ1-5; TRBD1 agrees at 9 bases. Germline-derived CDR1 and CDR2 are LNHDA and SQIVND (reference sequence). This CDR3 region has 14 residues. The V gene end was trimmed by 3 bases and the J gene end by 7 bases; junction bases not matched to a gene: 4. In DNA form, the CDR3 reads TGTGCCAGTAGTATGTCACAGGGGGCCCAGCCCCAGCATTTT. Amino acid sequence: CASSMSQGAQPQHF.

This chain connects TRBV9 to TRBJ1-4, with a weak D call TRBD1 (6 bases). The CDR3 runs 14 residues. V was clipped by 1 base and J by 2 bases, with 6 bases between them. Germline-derived CDR1 and CDR2 are SGDLS and YYNGEE. CDR3 bases: TGTGCCAGCAGCGTAAGGGGGACTAATGAAAAACTGTTTTTT. Its translation is CASSVRGTNEKLFF.

J is TRBJ1-2 and V is TRBV3-1 (or the pseudogene TRBV3-2); no firm D call. The V gene's germline CDR1 is LGHDT and CDR2 YNNKEL (reference sequence). V lost 1 base, J lost 1 base, and 10 bases lay in between. The CDR3 loop spans 15 amino acids. CDR3 protein: CASSQVGTGNYGYTF. The DNA for the CDR3 is TGTGCCAGCAGCCAAGTCGGTACGGGTAACTATGGCTACACCTTC.

This chain joins TRBV7-8 and TRBJ1-6, with 9 bases identical to TRBD1. Germline V gives CDR1 SGHVS, CDR2 FQNEAQ. V trimming: 4 bases; J trimming: 9 bases; junction bases outside the gene matches: 4. The CDR3 is 14 amino acids. CDR3 sequence (DNA): TGTGCCAGCAGCTACAAACAGGGGGCTTCACCCCTCCACTTT. It encodes CASSYKQGASPLHF.

This chain joins TRBV19 and TRBJ2-2; weak D call: TRBD1 (6 bases). This CDR3 comprises 15 residues. In germline, CDR1 is LNHDA, CDR2 SQIVND (reference sequence). The V end was cut by 5 bases, the J end by 6 bases, with 16 bases between. CDR3 sequence reads: CASSWSMRGSGELFF. The CDR3 DNA sequence: TGTGCCAGTAGTTGGTCGATGAGGGGGTCCGGGGAGCTGTTTTTT.

The chain carries TRBV7-7 and TRBJ2-5, with a weak D call TRBD1 (6 bases). Germline V gives CDR1 SSHAT, CDR2 FNYEAQ (reference sequence). V lost 1 base and J 5 bases, leaving 11 bases between the germline ends. The CDR3 runs to 14 residues. CDR3 residues: CASSLEGGAETQYF. CDR3 nucleotides: TGTGCCAGCAGCTTAGAAGGGGGTGCGGAGACCCAGTACTTC.

The V call is TRBV24-1, the J call TRBJ2-1; 7 bases agree with TRBD2. Trimming took 3 bases from V and 3 from J; bases not matched to a gene: 4. Per germline, CDR1 KGHDR and CDR2 SFDVKD. This CDR3 has 15 residues. CDR3: CATSDPGGIYNEQFF. The CDR3 region has the DNA TGTGCCACCAGTGATCCCGGGGGGATCTACAATGAGCAGTTCTTC.

V is TRBV5-1 and J is TRBJ2-7, with 9 bases matching TRBD2. After removal of 7 bases from V and 6 bases from J, the junction contained 8 bases not matched to a gene. There are 13 residues in the CDR3. The germline gives CDR1 SGHRS, CDR2 YFSETQ. CDR3 in amino acids: CASRPSGAPEQYF. CDR3 DNA: TGCGCCAGCCGGCCTAGCGGGGCGCCCGAGCAGTACTTC.